What follows is one T cell receptor (beta chain) and its context. The target antigen is unknown. The data originate from a study of OX40 agonist ivuxolimab in advanced cancers. Background on the study: From roughly 20 to 85 years was the age range, with a mean of around 56 years, and around 83% were male. Antecedent anti-PD-1, anti-PD-L1 or anti-CTLA-4 therapy was permissible, with 35% to 40% having received some. Two patients with cutaneous melanoma and one with hepatocellular carcinoma, three in total, showed partial responses.

Data came from immunoSEQ multiplex PCR; TCRdb stores just in-frame clones and leaves some out. The sample yields about 56,000 clones, about nine tenths seen once. The study, taken as a whole, reports: Researchers report that CD8+ T cells had, on average, more expanded clones than CD4+.

The germline V and J ends were trimmed by 1 base and 5 bases, with 13 bases remaining between them. CDR1 and CDR2 from the germline V gene are SGHRS and YFSETQ. This CDR3 contains 15 residues. The chain uses TRBV5-1 and TRBJ1-5; D gene ambiguous. The TCR was taken from an adult with an advanced solid tumor such as melanoma, head and neck, liver or kidney cancer. The input for sequencing was CD4+ or CD8+ T cells sorted from blood, taken in a trial of the OX40 agonist ivuxolimab. This CDR3 reads CASSLTGGSYQPQHF. The CDR3 DNA is TGCGCCAGCAGCTTGACGGGAGGGAGCTATCAGCCCCAGCATTTT.